Listed below are T cell receptor beta chains from one sample, sequenced in a study of spatial heterogeneity in lung cancer. Each CDR3 protein is one row after TCRdb ran MiXCR on the 5' RACE reads. The sample has roughly 18,000 distinct CDR3 sequences, 5.7% seen once. Specimen: lung tumor tissue, collected at surgery. These receptors originate from a female donor with early-stage non-small cell lung cancer. Each CDR3 is given with its conserved first and last residue. A D gene is named only where the DNA matches it firmly. Size values are once, few and many counts, or a class for expanded clones, and some rows have none.

J gene,V gene,D gene,clone size,CDR3 DNA,CDR3 protein
TRBJ2-1,TRBV28,TRBD2,many,TGTGCCAGCAGTTTGGGTAGCGGGGGAATTGAGCAGTTCTTC,CASSLGSGGIEQFF
TRBJ2-5,TRBV5-1,NA,many,TGCGCCAGCAGCTTCCATGAGACCCAGTACTTC,CASSFHETQYF
TRBJ2-4,TRBV20-1,TRBD2,many,TGCAGTCTTCCGGGACTAGCGGGGGTAGCCAAAAACATTCAGTACTTC,CSLPGLAGVAKNIQYF
TRBJ1-5,TRBV6-1,NA,many,TGTGCCAGCAGTGAAGCCCCCAGGAATCAGCCCCAGCATTTT,CASSEAPRNQPQHF
TRBJ2-7,TRBV5-4,TRBD1,many,TGTGCCAGCAGCTCCATGTGGGGGACAGGGTCCTCCTACGAGCAGTACTTC,CASSSMWGTGSSYEQYF
TRBJ2-5,TRBV7-7,NA,NA,TGTGCCAGCAGCTTAGCTCCATCGGTTGAGGAGACCCAGTACTTC,CASSLAPSVEETQYF
TRBJ2-1,TRBV9,TRBD1,many,TGTGCCAGCAGCATCTCCGGGGGACAGGGTGTCGATGAGCAGTTCTTC,CASSISGGQGVDEQFF
TRBJ2-3,TRBV20-1,TRBD2,medium-sized,TGCAGTGCTAGCTCCAGCGGGAGAATGGATACGCAGTATTTT,CSASSSGRMDTQYF
TRBJ1-5,TRBV20-1,NA,few,TGCAGTGCCCGACTCGGAGAGGGTCAGCCCCAGCATTTT,CSARLGEGQPQHF
TRBJ2-7,TRBV7-9,TRBD1,medium-sized,TGTGCCAGCAGCCGGGACAGGGGTTCCGAGCAGTACTTC,CASSRDRGSEQYF
TRBJ2-1,TRBV6-5,TRBD2,NA,TGTGCCAGCAGGGGAGCGGGAGGTTCCTACAATGAGCAGTTCTTC,CASRGAGGSYNEQFF
TRBJ2-5,TRBV29-1,NA,many,TGCAGCGTTGCGGGAGCCCAAGAGACCCAGTACTTC,CSVAGAQETQYF
TRBJ2-6,TRBV27,NA,many,TGTGCCAGCAGTTTAGGCGGACTTGGGGCCAACGTCCTGACTTTC,CASSLGGLGANVLTF
TRBJ2-2,TRBV9,NA,many,TGTGCCAGCAGCGTATTCCCAGGGCCGAACACCGGGGAGCTGTTTTTT,CASSVFPGPNTGELFF
TRBJ1-2,TRBV29-1,TRBD1,many,TGCAGCGTCGGGGGAGGGGGCGGCTATGGCTACACCTTC,CSVGGGGGYGYTF
TRBJ2-1,TRBV27,NA,many,TGTGCCAGCAGTCACAATGGGCGGTATGTCGGGAGCAATGAGCAGTTCTTC,CASSHNGRYVGSNEQFF
TRBJ2-5,TRBV10-1,NA,many,TGCGCCAGCAGTGAGTCCGGGACCGGGCAAGAGACCCAGTACTTC,CASSESGTGQETQYF
TRBJ2-5,TRBV29-1,NA,large,TGCAGCGATAGCGGCTCCCAAGAGACCCAGTACTTC,CSDSGSQETQYF
TRBJ2-2,TRBV19,NA,many,TGTGCCAGTAGTATAGGGAATGGACCGTCCGGGGAGCTGTTTTTT,CASSIGNGPSGELFF
TRBJ2-4,TRBV28,NA,few,TGTGCCAGCAGTTTACGCGGAGAATTAGGAAACATTCAGTACTTC,CASSLRGELGNIQYF
TRBJ2-2,TRBV5-1,TRBD2,many,TGCGCCAGCAGCCAGAGGACTAGTTCGAGCACCGGGGAGCTGTTTTTT,CASSQRTSSSTGELFF
TRBJ2-5,TRBV7-9,TRBD1,few,TGTGCCAGCAGCTTAGGTCCGGGACAGCGTGAAGAGACCCAGTACTTC,CASSLGPGQREETQYF
TRBJ1-1,TRBV28,NA,many,TGTGCCAGCAGTCCGTCGGGGGAAATGAACACTGAAGCTTTCTTT,CASSPSGEMNTEAFF
TRBJ2-2,TRBV28,TRBD1,many,TGTGCCAGCAGCCGGGGACAGGGCCACACCGGGGAGCTGTTTTTT,CASSRGQGHTGELFF
TRBJ2-2,TRBV19,NA,many,TGTGCCAGTAGTACAACTAGATCTGCCGGGGAGCTGTTTTTT,CASSTTRSAGELFF
TRBJ1-6,TRBV20-1,NA,many,TGCAGTGCTCCACCGGCCGGACGGCATCAGGATTCACCCCTCCACTTT,CSAPPAGRHQDSPLHF
TRBJ2-5,TRBV5-1,NA,NA,TGCGCCAGCACCCAAATGACAGGCCAAGAGACCCAGTACTTC,CASTQMTGQETQYF
TRBJ2-1,TRBV19,TRBD2,many,TGTGCCACAACCGGGACTAGCGGATCCTACAATGAGCAGTTCTTC,CATTGTSGSYNEQFF
TRBJ1-3,TRBV7-6,TRBD1,many,TGTGCCAGCAGCCCTACAGGGGGGAGCTCTGGAAACACCATATATTTT,CASSPTGGSSGNTIYF
TRBJ1-6,TRBV7-9,NA,many,TGTGCCAGCAGCTCCAACTACGGGGCACCCCTCCACTTT,CASSSNYGAPLHF
TRBJ2-1,TRBV7-2,TRBD2,few,TGTGCCAGCAGCTTGGCTAGCGGGAGCCCCAATGAGCAGATCTTC,CASSLASGSPNEQIF
TRBJ2-2,TRBV18,TRBD1,few,TGTGCCAGCTCACCTCGGACAGGGGACACCGGGGAGCTGTTTTTT,CASSPRTGDTGELFF
TRBJ2-3,TRBV7-9,NA,many,TGTGCCAGCAGAAGGGGCGTTGCGGATACGCAGTATTTT,CASRRGVADTQYF
TRBJ2-1,TRBV28,TRBD1,many,TGTGCCAGCAGTTTAGTAGGACAGGGCAATGAGCAGTTCTTC,CASSLVGQGNEQFF
TRBJ1-6,TRBV28,NA,medium-sized,TGTGCCAGCAGTTTCCGACTCCGGGGCTCCTATAATTCACCCCTCCACTTT,CASSFRLRGSYNSPLHF
TRBJ1-4,TRBV5-1,NA,many,TGCGCCAGCAGCCCCCACGGACAGACCGCAACTAATGAAAAACTGTTTTTT,CASSPHGQTATNEKLFF
TRBJ2-1,TRBV20-1,NA,many,TGCAGTGCTAGAGGAGGTCCGTGGGCCGGTGAGCAGTTCTTC,CSARGGPWAGEQFF
TRBJ1-3,TRBV28,NA,medium-sized,TGTGCCAGCAGTTTGGGTAGAGGGGACACCATATATTTT,CASSLGRGDTIYF
TRBJ2-1,TRBV12-3/TRBV12-4,NA,NA,TGTGCCAGCAGGTGGGGGGACTCCTACAATGAGCAGTTCTTC,CASRWGDSYNEQFF
TRBJ1-5,TRBV12-3/TRBV12-4,NA,NA,TGTGCCAGCAGTTTAGACGGGGCGTATCAGCCCCAGCATTTT,CASSLDGAYQPQHF
TRBJ2-2,TRBV29-1,NA,many,TGCAGCGTTGGTTTGACCTCCGGGGAGCTGTTTTTT,CSVGLTSGELFF
TRBJ1-2,TRBV29-1,NA,many,TGCAGCGTTGCCCCTGGGGGGACGGCTAACTATGGCTACACCTTC,CSVAPGGTANYGYTF